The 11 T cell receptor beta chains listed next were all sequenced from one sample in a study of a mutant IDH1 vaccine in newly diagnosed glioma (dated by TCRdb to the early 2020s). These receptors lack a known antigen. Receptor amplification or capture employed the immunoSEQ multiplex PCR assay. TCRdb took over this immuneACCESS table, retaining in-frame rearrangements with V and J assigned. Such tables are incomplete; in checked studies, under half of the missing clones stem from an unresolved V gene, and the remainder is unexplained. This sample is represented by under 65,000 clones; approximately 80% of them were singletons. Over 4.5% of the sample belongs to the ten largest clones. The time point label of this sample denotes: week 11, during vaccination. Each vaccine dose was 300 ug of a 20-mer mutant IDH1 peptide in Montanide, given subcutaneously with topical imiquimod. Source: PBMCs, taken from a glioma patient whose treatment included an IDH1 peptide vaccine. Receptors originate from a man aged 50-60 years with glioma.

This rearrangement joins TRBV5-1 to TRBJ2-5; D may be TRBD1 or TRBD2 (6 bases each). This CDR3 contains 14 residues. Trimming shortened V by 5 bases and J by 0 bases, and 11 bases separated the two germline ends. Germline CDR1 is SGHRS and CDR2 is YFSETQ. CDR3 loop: CASSRGANQETQYF. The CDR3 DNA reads TGCGCCAGCAGTAGGGGGGCCAACCAAGAGACCCAGTACTTC.

The CDR3 bases are TGTGCCAGCAGCTTAGACCGGCTCTCCCATGGCTACACCTTC. This codes for CASSLDRLSHGYTF. The rearrangement joins TRBV11-2 to TRBJ1-2; D is undetermined. V gave up 0 bases and J gave up 6 bases, with 11 bases separating them. The CDR3 loop spans 14 amino acids. From germline, CDR1 is SGHAT and CDR2 FQNNGV.

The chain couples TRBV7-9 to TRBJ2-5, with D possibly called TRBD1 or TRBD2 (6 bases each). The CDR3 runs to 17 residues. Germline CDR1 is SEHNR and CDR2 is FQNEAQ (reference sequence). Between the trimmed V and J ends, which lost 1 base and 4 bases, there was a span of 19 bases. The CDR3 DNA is TGTGCCAGCAGCTTAGGGACTCTTGGGGGGCGAGGAGAGACCCAGTACTTC. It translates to CASSLGTLGGRGETQYF.

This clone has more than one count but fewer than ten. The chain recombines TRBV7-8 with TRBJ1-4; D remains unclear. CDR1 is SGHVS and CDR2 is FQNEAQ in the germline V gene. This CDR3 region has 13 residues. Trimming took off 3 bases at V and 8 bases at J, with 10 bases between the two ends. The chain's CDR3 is CASSLGVREKLFF. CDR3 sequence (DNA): TGTGCCAGCAGCTTGGGAGTTCGGGAAAAACTGTTTTTT.

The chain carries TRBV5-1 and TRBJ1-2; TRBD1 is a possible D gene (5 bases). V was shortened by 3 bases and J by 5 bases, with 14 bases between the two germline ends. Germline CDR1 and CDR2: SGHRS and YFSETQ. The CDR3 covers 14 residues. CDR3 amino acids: CASSSVDMRYGYTF. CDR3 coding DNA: TGCGCCAGCAGCTCCGTGGACATGCGATATGGCTACACCTTC.

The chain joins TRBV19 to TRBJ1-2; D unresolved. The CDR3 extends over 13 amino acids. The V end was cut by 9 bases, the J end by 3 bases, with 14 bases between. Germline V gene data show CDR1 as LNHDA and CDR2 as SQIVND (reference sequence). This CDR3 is CASRPGIDYGYTF. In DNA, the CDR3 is TGTGCCAGCCGGCCGGGAATCGACTATGGCTACACCTTC.

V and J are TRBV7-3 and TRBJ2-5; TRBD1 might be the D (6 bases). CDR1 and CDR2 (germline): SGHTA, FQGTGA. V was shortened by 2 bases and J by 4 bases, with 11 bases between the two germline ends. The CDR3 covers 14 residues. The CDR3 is CASSLGGLGETQYF. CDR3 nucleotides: TGTGCCAGCAGCTTAGGGGGCCTAGGAGAGACCCAGTACTTC.

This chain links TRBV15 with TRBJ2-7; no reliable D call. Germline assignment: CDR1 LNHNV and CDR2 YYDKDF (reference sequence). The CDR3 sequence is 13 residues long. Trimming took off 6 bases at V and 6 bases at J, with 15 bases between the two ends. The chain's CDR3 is CATSQIWAREQYF. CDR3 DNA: TGTGCCACCAGTCAAATCTGGGCGCGCGAGCAGTACTTC.

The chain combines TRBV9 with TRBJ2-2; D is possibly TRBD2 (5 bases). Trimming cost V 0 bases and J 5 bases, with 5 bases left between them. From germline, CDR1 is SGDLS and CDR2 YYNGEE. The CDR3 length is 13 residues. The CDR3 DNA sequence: TGTGCCAGCAGCGTAGGAGGGACCGGGGAGCTGTTTTTT. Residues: CASSVGGTGELFF.

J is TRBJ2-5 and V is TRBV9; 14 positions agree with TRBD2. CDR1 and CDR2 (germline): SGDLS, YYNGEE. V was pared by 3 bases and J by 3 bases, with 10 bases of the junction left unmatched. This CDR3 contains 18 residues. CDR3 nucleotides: TGTGCCAGCAGCGCCGGGACTAGCGGGGGCTCCGGGGAAGAGACCCAGTACTTC. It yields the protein CASSAGTSGGSGEETQYF.

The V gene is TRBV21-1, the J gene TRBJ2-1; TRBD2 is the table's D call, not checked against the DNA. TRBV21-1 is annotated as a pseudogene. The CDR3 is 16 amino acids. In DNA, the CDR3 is TGTGCCAGCAGCAAAGGGGGAGCGGTGGGGTACAATGAGCAGTTCTTC. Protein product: CASSKGGAVGYNEQFF.